Sequencing of this T cell receptor beta chain was carried out in a study of blood T cell repertoires in COVID-19. Overall study context: Sites in the United States, Italy and Spain provided acute and convalescent COVID-19 samples. Nucleic acid was either cDNA or gDNA, and it came from T cells, B-cell-depleted T cells, or PBMCs.

J was trimmed by 6 bases and V by 6 bases; bases with no gene match: 4. The V gene's germline CDR1 is SEHNR and CDR2 FQNEAQ (reference sequence). The CDR3 runs 13 residues. Per the authors' pipeline: Reference gene primer amplification gave estimated nucleated cell counts. Clones were read by immunoSEQ multiplex PCR, and TCRdb kept only the in-frame ones, dropping some. V and J calls and clone size are as listed in that table; D and trimming were resolved from the DNA. The sample shows about 140,000 clones, roughly 86% of them seen only once. This clone showed up just once. The rearrangement links TRBV7-9 to TRBJ2-4; 8 bases match TRBD2. Sequenced material: peripheral blood. The clonotype originates from a man in his fifties with active or convalescent COVID-19. The CDR3 DNA reads as TGTGCCAGCAGTCCAAGCGGGGGAAACATTCAGTACTTC. Its protein is CASSPSGGNIQYF.